The 27 T cell receptor beta chains presented below share a single source sample, sequenced in a study of PD-1 blockade in classical Hodgkin lymphoma. The time point here: cycle 4 day 1 (C4D1), after less than seven weeks of nivolumab. With no exception, relapse followed autologous stem cell transplantation in all patients, and brentuximab vedotin exposure varied. Profiling relied on immunoSEQ multiplex PCR, and the TCRdb table lists in-frame clones only, not all of them. This table holds tens of thousands of clones, just over 90% found once. The source material was peripheral blood mononuclear cells (PBMCs), sampled before the fourth cycle of nivolumab. These receptors came from a human donor with classical Hodgkin lymphoma.

This chain links TRBV27 with TRBJ2-7; either TRBD1 or TRBD2 may supply D (6 bases each). Trimming stripped 6 bases from V and 0 bases from J, with 12 bases between. The CDR3 has 14 amino acids. CDR1 and CDR2 (germline): MNHEY, SMNVEV (reference sequence). The CDR3 loop reads CASRPGGFSYEQYF. In DNA form, the CDR3 reads TGTGCCAGCAGACCCGGGGGCTTCTCCTACGAGCAGTACTTC.

The rearrangement uses TRBV4-2 and TRBJ2-5; D is possibly TRBD2 (6 bases). Per the germline V gene, CDR1 is LGHNA and CDR2 is YNFKEQ. The ends were cut back, 0 bases at V and 6 bases at J, with 8 bases in the middle. The CDR3 is made up of 13 amino acids. CDR3 loop: CASSQEAGQTQYF. CDR3 bases: TGTGCCAGCAGCCAAGAGGCGGGGCAGACCCAGTACTTC.

This chain links TRBV30 with TRBJ1-2; the D is unclear. CDR3 length equals 13 residues. Germline V lookup: CDR1 GTSNPN, CDR2 SVGIG (reference sequence). Trimming shortened V by 3 bases and J by 4 bases, and 12 bases separated the two germline ends. In DNA form, the CDR3 reads TGTGCCTGGAGCCTCCACGGGAGCTATGGCTACACCTTC. Protein: CAWSLHGSYGYTF.

The table lists this clone with a few counts. The V call is TRBV25-1, the J call TRBJ1-5; D is possibly TRBD1 (6 bases). The CDR3 consists of 13 residues. Per the germline V gene, CDR1 is MGHDK and CDR2 is SYGVNS. Trimming pared 3 bases from V and 9 bases from J, leaving 12 bases between. CDR3 in DNA: TGTGCCAGCAGTGAGCAAGACAGGACGCCCCAGCATTTT. Translating it yields CASSEQDRTPQHF.

V and J are TRBV9 and TRBJ1-5; TRBD1 aligns across 7 bases. Losses at the gene ends were 4 bases for V and 2 bases for J; bases not matched to a gene: 9. The germline gives CDR1 SGDLS, CDR2 YYNGEE. This CDR3 region has 16 residues. The CDR3 DNA follows: TGTGCCAGCAGCAAAACAGGGGTCGGGGGCAATCAGCCCCAGCATTTT. It codes for CASSKTGVGGNQPQHF.

The chain employs TRBV13 and TRBJ2-5; possibly TRBD2 for D (5 bases). This CDR3 is 14 amino acids long. Germline V gene lookup returns CDR1 PRHDT and CDR2 FYEKMQ (reference sequence). Trimming stripped 6 bases from V and 9 bases from J, with 20 bases between. Here the CDR3 reads CASSGSGEFGAQYF. In DNA form, the CDR3 reads TGTGCCAGCAGTGGGTCCGGAGAGTTCGGGGCCCAGTACTTC.

The J gene is TRBJ1-2, the V gene TRBV5-1, with 9 bases that match TRBD1. Germline assignment: CDR1 SGHRS and CDR2 YFSETQ. The CDR3 runs to 15 residues. Germline trimming cut 0 bases from V and 6 bases from J; bases unmatched to any gene: 6. The CDR3 DNA reads TGCGCCAGCAGCTTGGTAGACAGGGGGAGGCATGGCTACACCTTC. Translating gives CASSLVDRGRHGYTF.

The chain couples TRBV18 to TRBJ2-1, with D hard to call. Between the trimmed V and J ends, which lost 0 bases and 8 bases, there was a span of 8 bases. The CDR3 covers 13 residues. Germline V lookup: CDR1 KGHSH, CDR2 LQKENI. The CDR3 here is CASSPPAGYEQFF. In nucleotides, the CDR3 is TGTGCCAGCTCACCACCGGCAGGCTATGAGCAGTTCTTC. Full variable domain (remainder filled in from reference TRBV18 and TRBJ2-1): NAGVMQNPRHLVRRRGQEARLRCSPMKGHSHVYWYRQLPEEGLKFMVYLQKENIIDESGMPKERFSAEFPKEGPSILRIQQVVRGDSAAYFCASSPPAGYEQFFGPGTRLTVL.

V and J are TRBV19 and TRBJ2-3; 8 nucleotides match TRBD1. V gave up 8 bases and J gave up 3 bases; unmatched junction bases: 4. Germline V gene sequence: CDR1 LNHDA, CDR2 SQIVND (reference sequence). The CDR3 consists of 13 residues. CDR3 amino acids: CASGQGRTDTQYF. The CDR3 nucleotides read TGTGCCAGTGGACAGGGTCGGACAGATACGCAGTATTTT.

This chain's CDR3 is CASSAPRDRDQETQYF. The CDR3 nucleotides read TGTGCCAGCAGTGCACCCCGGGACAGGGACCAAGAGACCCAGTACTTC. This chain joins TRBV28 and TRBJ2-5; 9 nucleotides match TRBD1. Germline V gene sequence: CDR1 MDHEN, CDR2 SYDVKM. V shed 5 bases and J 0 bases; nucleotides not matched to a gene: 7. The CDR3 sequence is 16 residues long.

This clone was recorded only once. V usage is TRBV7-2 and J usage is TRBJ1-5; TRBD1 matches at 8 bases. The CDR3 sequence is 15 residues long. V dropped 4 bases and J dropped 2; count of bases not matched to a gene: 4. Germline CDR1 and CDR2: SGHTA and FQGNSA. In DNA form, the CDR3 reads TGTGCCAGCAGCTGGACAGGGTATGGCAATCAGCCCCAGCATTTT. Translating it yields CASSWTGYGNQPQHF.

This chain joins TRBV12-5 and TRBJ2-2; 10 bases are a match to TRBD2. Trimming took 7 bases from V and 5 from J; bases not matched to a gene: 10. Germline CDR1 reads LGHNT; CDR2 reads FRNRAP. The CDR3 contains 16 residues. CDR3 in DNA: TGTGCTAGTGCCTCTCGAGCGGGGGGGCAAACCGGGGAGCTGTTTTTT. It encodes CASASRAGGQTGELFF.

The chain is built from TRBV6-5 and TRBJ2-2; TRBD1 aligns across 8 bases. The germline V gene encodes CDR1 MNHEY and CDR2 SVGAGI. With V trimmed by 0 bases and J by 8 bases, 5 bases remained unmatched. The CDR3 covers 15 residues. DNA of the CDR3: TGTGCCAGCAGTTACTCCCAGGGGGCTTATGGGGAGCTGTTTTTT. Encoded protein: CASSYSQGAYGELFF.

The chain links TRBV10-3 to TRBJ2-2; TRBD1 agrees at 7 bases. This CDR3 spans 19 amino acids. From germline, CDR1 is ENHRY and CDR2 SYGVKD. Trimming took 4 bases from V and 1 from J; bases not matched to a gene: 15. CDR3 loop: CAISVRSRTGSENTGELFF. CDR3 sequence (DNA): TGTGCCATCAGTGTTCGGAGTAGGACAGGTTCTGAGAACACCGGGGAGCTGTTTTTT.

V usage is TRBV4-3 and J usage is TRBJ2-5, with 9 positions matching TRBD2. CDR1 and CDR2 from the germline V gene are LGHNA and YSLEER. Trimming removed 3 bases from V and 3 bases from J; junction bases left unmatched: 2. The CDR3 loop spans 14 amino acids. DNA of the CDR3: TGCGCCAGCAGCCACCGACTAGCGGAAGAGACCCAGTACTTC. It specifies CASSHRLAEETQYF.

V gene TRBV4-3 combines with J gene TRBJ2-7, with no clear D. The CDR3 length is 14 residues. Germline V CDR1 and CDR2: LGHNA, YSLEER. Deletions cut 5 bases from V and 3 bases from J, with 14 bases between. The CDR3 DNA is TGCGCCAGCAGCTTAGAGGCAAGCTTCTACGAGCAGTACTTC. This translates into CASSLEASFYEQYF.

The CDR3 region has the DNA TGTGCCTGGAGTTTAGAGGGTGGCACTGAAGCTTTCTTT. Protein product: CAWSLEGGTEAFF. This chain connects TRBV30 to TRBJ1-1; no reliable D call. Germline values: CDR1 GTSNPN, CDR2 SVGIG (reference sequence). The CDR3 contains 13 residues. V lost 2 bases to trimming and J lost 4 bases, with 11 bases between them.

As regards this clone: In the same sample, other DNA sequences code for this CDR3. The rearrangement links TRBV29-1 to TRBJ2-7; either TRBD1 or TRBD2 may supply D (5 bases each). Germline V gene lookup returns CDR1 SQVTM and CDR2 ANQGSEA. This CDR3 spans 11 amino acids. V was cut by 4 bases and J by 4 bases, with 8 bases left in between. The CDR3 nucleotides are TGCAGCGTTGGTGGGGGTTACGAGCAGTACTTC. Translation: CSVGGGYEQYF.

The V gene is TRBV5-6, the J gene TRBJ1-1; D is unresolved. The CDR3 totals 14 residues. The germline V gene has CDR1 SGHDT and CDR2 YYEEEE. V lost 5 bases to trimming and J lost 5 bases, with 16 bases between them. CDR3: CASRHGPRGTEAFF. The CDR3 DNA follows: TGTGCCAGCAGGCACGGGCCCCGGGGAACTGAAGCTTTCTTT.

V and J are TRBV4-3 and TRBJ2-7; D is unclear. V was clipped by 1 base and J by 4 bases, with 8 bases between them. The CDR3 contains 13 residues. Germline CDR1 reads LGHNA; CDR2 reads YSLEER. The CDR3 DNA is TGCGCCAGCAGCCAAGCTCTCCTATACGAGCAGTACTTC. Translation gives CASSQALLYEQYF.

Only a few counts were recorded for this clone. The gene calls are TRBV9 and TRBJ2-7, with a weak D call TRBD2 (6 bases). The germline V gene encodes CDR1 SGDLS and CDR2 YYNGEE. The CDR3 consists of 15 residues. Trimming removed 4 bases from V and 3 bases from J, with 17 bases in between. CDR3: CASSPGDSAVYEQYF. The CDR3 DNA is TGTGCCAGCAGCCCCGGGGACTCCGCGGTCTACGAGCAGTACTTC.

The sample holds one count of this clone. The chain uses TRBV5-1 and TRBJ1-1; tentative D call: TRBD1 (5 bases). Germline CDR1 and CDR2: SGHRS and YFSETQ. The CDR3 is made up of 15 amino acids. With 4 bases removed from V and 6 bases from J, the gap between germline ends came to 19 bases. The chain's CDR3 is CASSQVGTEAPEAFF. The CDR3, as DNA: TGCGCCAGCAGCCAAGTCGGGACGGAAGCTCCTGAAGCTTTCTTT.

The rearrangement joins TRBV6-5 to TRBJ1-5, with no clear D. CDR1 and CDR2 from the germline V gene are MNHEY and SVGAGI. Between the trimmed V and J ends, which lost 7 bases and 7 bases, there was a span of 14 bases. The CDR3 consists of 13 residues. DNA of the CDR3: TGTGCCAGCACTAGAGATGCCGGGCAGCCCCAGCATTTT. Protein sequence: CASTRDAGQPQHF.

This chain uses TRBV7-9 with TRBJ2-5; no firm D call. Trimming took 6 bases from V and 3 from J, leaving 11 bases between them. Germline CDR1 SEHNR, CDR2 FQNEAQ (reference sequence). The CDR3 contains 13 residues. Here the CDR3 DNA reads TGTGCCAGCAGGTTTAGCCCGGAAGAGACCCAGTACTTC. Protein product: CASRFSPEETQYF.

The rearrangement uses TRBV19 and TRBJ2-5; D unclear. The CDR3 spans 14 residues. Germline CDR1 reads LNHDA; CDR2 reads SQIVND (reference sequence). Trimming pared 3 bases from V and 0 bases from J, leaving 8 bases between. In DNA, the CDR3 is TGTGCCAGTAGTATTCACATTAACCAAGAGACCCAGTACTTC. It specifies CASSIHINQETQYF.

This sequence joins TRBV19 and TRBJ1-6; D is unresolved. The CDR3 loop spans 17 amino acids. Germline V lookup: CDR1 LNHDA, CDR2 SQIVND (reference sequence). The V end lost 2 bases, the J end lost 3 bases, and 14 bases lay between the germline ends. This CDR3 is CASSIRSIGSYNSPLHF. DNA for the CDR3: TGTGCCAGTAGTATAAGGAGTATAGGGAGCTATAATTCACCCCTCCACTTT.

The J gene is TRBJ1-5, the V gene TRBV30, with D unresolved. V lost 1 base and J lost 5, with 12 bases in between. This CDR3 has 14 residues. Germline V gives CDR1 GTSNPN, CDR2 SVGIG (reference sequence). CDR3 sequence: CAWSEGRADQPQHF. The CDR3 nucleotides read TGTGCCTGGAGTGAGGGCAGAGCCGATCAGCCCCAGCATTTT.